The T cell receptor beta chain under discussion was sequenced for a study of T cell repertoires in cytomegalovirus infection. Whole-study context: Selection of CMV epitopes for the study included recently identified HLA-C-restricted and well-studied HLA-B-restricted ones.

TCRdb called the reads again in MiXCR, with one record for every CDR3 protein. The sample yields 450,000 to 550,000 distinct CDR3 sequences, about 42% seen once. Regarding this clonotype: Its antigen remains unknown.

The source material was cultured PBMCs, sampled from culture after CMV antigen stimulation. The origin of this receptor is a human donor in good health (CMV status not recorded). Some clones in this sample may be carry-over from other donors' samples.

The CDR3 region is CATGAGQPQHF. The CDR3 nucleotides read TGTGCCACGGGGGCAGGTCAGCCCCAGCATTTT. The chain carries TRBV6-2 or TRBV6-3 and TRBJ1-5; weak D call: TRBD1 (6 bases). Trimming took off 10 bases at V and 6 bases at J, with 10 bases between the two ends. The V gene's germline CDR1 is MNHEY and CDR2 SVGEGT. The CDR3 is 11 residues long.